This TCR beta chain was observed in a study of cytomegalovirus exposure and HLA in healthy donors. Overall study findings and caveats: An apparent linkage of common viral pathogens to several of the most significant clusters emerged in a later analysis.

The donors comprised healthy bone marrow donors. As for this clone: Its antigen is still unknown. The junction and the germline gene differ at one end; a read error may be behind it.

Primers for the PCR totalled 60 Vbeta and 13 Jbeta. TCRdb's table, derived via immunoSEQ multiplex PCR, lists solely in-frame clones and lacks some. This table has 150,000 to 200,000 clones, around 63% appearing once. The CDR3 has 16 amino acids. The germline gives CDR1 SGHDT, CDR2 YYEEEE. The receptor was isolated from a woman between 18 and 29 years old in good health and CMV-seropositive. The gene calls are TRBV5-6 and TRBJ2-7; weak D call: TRBD2 (6 bases). Source material: PBMCs. CDR3 in amino acids: CASSFQEGLATYGQYF. The CDR3 nucleotides are TGTGCCAGCAGCTTCCAAGAGGGACTGGCAACCTACGGGCAGTACTTC.